This TCR beta chain was sequenced for a study of T cells in tuberculosis. Each donor contributed roughly 92,000 T cells on average, unsorted. Sequencing was performed with immunoSEQ multiplex PCR; in TCRdb, only in-frame clones are kept and a portion is missing. The repertoire holds 30,000 to 40,000 clones, with just over 90% as singletons. This clonotype was sampled from a donor aged 5-35 years with latent tuberculosis or without tuberculosis infection. What was sequenced was PBMCs.

CDR3 bases: TGTGCCAGCAGTTACCCCCCCGGGTTACCTGGAAACACCATATATTTT. Amino acids: CASSYPPGLPGNTIYF. The chain couples TRBV6-6 to TRBJ1-3; D gene unclear. Trimming removed 2 bases from V and 2 bases from J, with 13 bases in between. CDR1 and CDR2 (germline): MNHNY, SVGAGI (reference sequence). The CDR3 spans 16 residues.